One and the same sample provided the 22 T cell receptor beta chains below, sequenced in a study of shared clonotypes between healthy human individuals. Libraries were prepared by immunoSEQ multiplex PCR; TCRdb keeps only in-frame clonotypes and omits some of them. Of approximately 640,000 clones detected, less than 95% appear once; the ten largest clones hold 30% to 40%. Sequenced: memory CD8+ T cells from PBMCs. Subset of the sample: CD45RO+ cells pooled with CCR7-negative TemRA cells. The receptors shown here come from a man in his late teens or twenties in good health. Some clones in this sample may be carry-over from other donors' samples.

The chain uses TRBV10-1 and TRBJ2-7; D is ambiguous. V lost 0 bases to trimming and J lost 5 bases, with 11 bases between them. Per germline, CDR1 WNHNN and CDR2 SYGVQD (reference sequence). The CDR3 extends over 14 amino acids. The CDR3 protein is CASSESRVSHEQYF. The CDR3 DNA is TGCGCCAGCAGTGAGTCTAGGGTGAGCCACGAGCAGTACTTC.

This clone occurred once. The chain joins TRBV28 to TRBJ2-7, with 10 bases that match TRBD2. Germline CDR1 is MDHEN and CDR2 is SYDVKM. The CDR3 length is 19 residues. Trimming removed 2 bases from V and 2 bases from J; junction bases left unmatched: 15. The CDR3 reads CASSLRYRTSGTFPYEQYF. The CDR3 DNA reads as TGTGCCAGCAGTTTAAGATATCGGACTAGCGGAACCTTTCCCTACGAGCAGTACTTC.

The rearrangement links TRBV28 to TRBJ1-1; tentative D call: TRBD1 (6 bases). The V gene's germline CDR1 is MDHEN and CDR2 SYDVKM. The ends were cut back, 7 bases at V and 3 bases at J, with 12 bases in the middle. CDR3 length: 13 amino acids. CDR3 region: CASMSKGDTEAFF. The CDR3 bases are TGTGCCAGCATGAGTAAGGGGGACACTGAAGCTTTCTTT.

J is TRBJ1-4 and V is TRBV7-6; no reliable D call. The CDR3 totals 13 residues. V gave up 2 bases and J gave up 8 bases, with 9 bases separating them. Germline V gene lookup returns CDR1 SGHVS and CDR2 FNYEAQ. In DNA form, the CDR3 reads TGTGCCAGCAGCTTAAATGTCCGCGAAAAACTGTTTTTT. Encoded protein: CASSLNVREKLFF.

The rearrangement links TRBV9 to TRBJ1-1; 8 nucleotides match TRBD1. The V gene end was trimmed by 5 bases and the J gene end by 4 bases; junction bases not matched to a gene: 7. The length of the CDR3 is 14 residues. CDR1 and CDR2 from the germline V gene are SGDLS and YYNGEE. The CDR3 region is CASSLTGGVTEAFF. CDR3 DNA: TGTGCCAGCAGTTTAACAGGGGGGGTCACTGAAGCTTTCTTT.

The chain combines TRBV7-9 with TRBJ2-1; 9 nucleotides align to TRBD2. After removal of 6 bases from V and 7 bases from J, the junction contained 7 bases not matched to a gene. Germline V gene sequence: CDR1 SEHNR, CDR2 FQNEAQ (reference sequence). The CDR3 length is 14 residues. CDR3 sequence (DNA): TGTGCCAGCAGTGTAGTAGCGGGAGTTAATGAGCAGTTCTTC. Its translation: CASSVVAGVNEQFF. Full variable domain (rest looked up from reference TRBV7-9 and TRBJ2-1): DTGVSQNPRHKITKRGQNVTFRCDPISEHNRLYWYRQTLGQGPEFLTYFQNEAQLEKSRLLSDRFSAERPKGSFSTLEIQRTEQGDSAMYLCASSVVAGVNEQFFGPGTRLTVL.

This clone was observed a handful of times. A junction boundary mismatches the germline segment, possibly from a read error. The V gene is TRBV7-9, the J gene TRBJ2-1, with a tentative D call TRBD1 (5 bases). Germline lookup yields CDR1 SEHNR and CDR2 FQNEAQ (reference sequence). This CDR3 has 10 amino acids. The CDR3 loop reads CAINEAGWIF. The CDR3 DNA follows: TGTGCCATTAACGAGGCAGGGTGGATCTTC.

This clone has just one count. V usage is TRBV27 and J usage is TRBJ2-1; a possible D gene is TRBD2 (5 bases). V gave up 8 bases and J gave up 6 bases, with 11 bases separating them. CDR1 and CDR2 from the germline V gene are MNHEY and SMNVEV (reference sequence). The CDR3 contains 12 residues. DNA of the CDR3: TGTGCCAGCCGAACTAGACCCAATGAGCAGTTCTTC. Translation: CASRTRPNEQFF.

The rearrangement links TRBV7-3 to TRBJ2-2; 11 positions match TRBD2. Unmatched junction bases numbered 11, after V lost 5 bases and J lost 6 bases. There are 17 residues in the CDR3. CDR1 is SGHTA, CDR2 FQGTGA, per germline. CDR3 region: CASSPRRGLAVPGELFF. CDR3 DNA: TGTGCCAGCAGCCCCAGGAGGGGACTAGCGGTTCCCGGGGAGCTGTTTTTT.

This chain connects TRBV4-1 to TRBJ2-4; unclear D gene. Between the trimmed V and J ends, which lost 4 bases and 4 bases, there was a span of 8 bases. This CDR3 region has 13 residues. CDR1 MGHRA and CDR2 YSYEKL come from the germline V gene. The CDR3 spells CASSPDLKNIQYF. As DNA, the CDR3 is TGCGCCAGCAGCCCAGACCTGAAAAACATTCAGTACTTC.

The genes are TRBV5-1 and TRBJ2-5, with TRBD2 identical over 8 bases. The CDR3 runs to 13 residues. With 4 bases clipped from V and 8 bases from J, the junction kept 7 bases outside the gene matches. Germline V gives CDR1 SGHRS, CDR2 YFSETQ. This chain's CDR3 is CASSARTSPTQYF. CDR3 bases: TGCGCCAGCAGCGCCCGGACTAGCCCAACCCAGTACTTC.

This chain connects TRBV19 to TRBJ1-1, with a possible D match to TRBD1 (5 bases). The CDR3 is 14 residues long. Trimming shortened V by 5 bases and J by 6 bases, and 16 bases separated the two germline ends. Germline values: CDR1 LNHDA, CDR2 SQIVND (reference sequence). CDR3 DNA sequence: TGTGCCAGTAGTGTCCAGGGTTCTCTGTCTGAAGCTTTCTTT. It codes for CASSVQGSLSEAFF.

CDR3 sequence: CASSGIRTSRGDTQYF. CDR3 DNA: TGTGCCAGCAGTGGCATTCGGACTAGCCGGGGAGATACGCAGTATTTT. J is TRBJ2-3 and V is TRBV28; 8 nucleotides match TRBD2. Germline CDR1 reads MDHEN; CDR2 reads SYDVKM. J lost 5 bases, V lost 5 bases, and 12 bases had no gene match. This CDR3 contains 16 residues.

The J gene is TRBJ1-2, the V gene TRBV25-1; tentative D call: TRBD1 (5 bases). This CDR3 has 13 residues. V was clipped by 4 bases and J by 7 bases, with 13 bases between them. Germline CDR1 reads MGHDK; CDR2 reads SYGVNS. CDR3: CASSVVVGGGYTF. CDR3 nucleotide sequence: TGTGCCAGCAGTGTTGTTGTTGGGGGTGGCTACACCTTC.

The rearrangement links TRBV4-2 to TRBJ2-2; 9 bases are a match to TRBD1. The V gene end was trimmed by 0 bases and the J gene end by 5 bases; junction bases not matched to a gene: 7. This CDR3 has 17 residues. The V gene's germline CDR1 is LGHNA and CDR2 YNFKEQ. This CDR3 reads CASSQDPGQGMTGELFF. DNA of the CDR3: TGTGCCAGCAGCCAAGATCCCGGACAGGGGATGACCGGGGAGCTGTTTTTT.

The chain couples TRBV4-1 to TRBJ2-1, with 9 positions matching TRBD2. CDR1 is MGHRA, CDR2 YSYEKL, per germline. This CDR3 spans 15 amino acids. Losses at the gene ends were 4 bases for V and 8 bases for J; bases not matched to a gene: 9. CDR3 residues: CASSLTGLAGDEQFF. The CDR3, as DNA: TGCGCCAGCAGCCTGACGGGACTAGCTGGCGATGAGCAGTTCTTC.

This clone appeared once. The V and J genes are TRBV6-1 and TRBJ1-1; D call uncertain. Germline CDR1 is MNHNS and CDR2 is SASEGT. CDR3 length: 15 residues. The V and J ends lost 4 bases and 0 bases respectively, with 12 bases between them. The CDR3 DNA reads TGTGCCAGCAGTGCGGGTAGGTTTATGAACACTGAAGCTTTCTTT. It is translated as CASSAGRFMNTEAFF.

The rearrangement links TRBV19 to TRBJ2-1, with 12 bases identical to TRBD1. Germline trimming cut 5 bases from V and 8 bases from J; bases unmatched to any gene: 7. Germline CDR1 and CDR2: LNHDA and SQIVND (reference sequence). The CDR3 extends over 15 amino acids. The CDR3 nucleotides read TGTGCCAGTAGTGGGCCCGGGACAGGGGGCGATGAGCAGTTCTTC. Its protein product is CASSGPGTGGDEQFF.

The chain joins TRBV7-9 to TRBJ1-4; D call uncertain. Germline assignment: CDR1 SEHNR and CDR2 FQNEAQ (reference sequence). The V end was cut by 5 bases, the J end by 3 bases, with 13 bases between. The CDR3 extends over 15 amino acids. As DNA, the CDR3 is TGTGCCAGCAGCCCCCGCGTAAGGGCTAATGAAAAACTGTTTTTT. Its translation is CASSPRVRANEKLFF.

The chain carries TRBV5-1 and TRBJ2-7; TRBD1 is a possible D gene (6 bases). Trimming stripped 5 bases from V and 2 bases from J, with 14 bases between. The length of the CDR3 is 14 residues. The germline gives CDR1 SGHRS, CDR2 YFSETQ. Here the CDR3 reads CASSPSAGAYEQYF. The CDR3 DNA reads as TGCGCCAGCAGTCCGTCGGCAGGGGCCTACGAGCAGTACTTC.

The chain employs TRBV27 and TRBJ2-7; D is uncertain. The V and J ends lost 3 bases and 1 base respectively, with 16 bases between them. The germline gives CDR1 MNHEY, CDR2 SMNVEV (reference sequence). There are 16 residues in the CDR3. Written as DNA, the CDR3 is TGTGCCAGCAGTTTCAGAGGACCAGTCGTTTCCTACGAGCAGTACTTC. Translating it yields CASSFRGPVVSYEQYF.

This rearrangement joins TRBV2 to TRBJ2-1; D is perhaps TRBD1 (6 bases). Germline lookup yields CDR1 SNHLY and CDR2 FYNNEI. Deletions cut 3 bases from V and 3 bases from J, with 15 bases between. The CDR3 totals 16 residues. CDR3 DNA: TGTGCCAGCAGTGACCCGCACAGGGATGTCTACAATGAGCAGTTCTTC. Amino acid sequence: CASSDPHRDVYNEQFF.